The rows below give T cell receptor beta chains drawn from one sample of a study of neoadjuvant nivolumab and ipilimumab in lung cancer. TCRdb keeps only in-frame clones here, not all; method: immunoSEQ multiplex PCR. This table has about 38,000 clones, roughly nine tenths appearing once. The starting material was peripheral blood, obtained before neoadjuvant nivolumab, alone or with ipilimumab. The receptors derive from an adult with non-small cell lung cancer. Each CDR3 is given with its conserved first and last residue. Fields, in order: V gene, clone size, J gene, D gene, CDR3 protein, CDR3 DNA. A D gene is named only where the DNA matches it firmly. Rows give clone size only sometimes, using once, few, many, or a class for an expanded clone.

V: TRBV28
size: .
J: TRBJ2-1
D: TRBD2
CDR3: CASSPRTSYNEQFF
DNA: TGTGCCAGCAGTCCGAGGACTAGCTACAATGAGCAGTTCTTC

V: TRBV27
size: .
J: TRBJ2-1
D: TRBD1
CDR3: CASRLQGAGYNEQFF
DNA: TGTGCCAGCAGGTTACAGGGGGCTGGCTACAATGAGCAGTTCTTC

V: TRBV27
size: few
J: TRBJ2-7
D: .
CDR3: CASSPHSYEQYF
DNA: TGTGCCAGCAGTCCACACTCCTACGAGCAGTACTTC

V: TRBV7-9
size: .
J: TRBJ1-1
D: .
CDR3: CASSSSTEVAFF
DNA: TGTGCCAGCAGCTCTTCGACGGAGGTGGCTTTCTTT

V: TRBV4-2
size: .
J: TRBJ1-1
D: .
CDR3: CASSQVGRGGNKNTEAFF
DNA: TGTGCCAGCAGCCAAGTGGGAAGGGGGGGTAATAAGAACACTGAAGCTTTCTTT

V: TRBV5-4
size: once
J: TRBJ2-1
D: .
CDR3: CASSARRVDNEQFF
DNA: TGTGCCAGCAGCGCGCGGCGGGTGGACAATGAGCAGTTCTTC

V: TRBV5-5
size: .
J: TRBJ2-7
D: TRBD2
CDR3: CASSPGLAGPYEQYF
DNA: TGTGCCAGCAGCCCCGGACTAGCGGGGCCCTACGAGCAGTACTTC

V: TRBV19
size: .
J: TRBJ2-7
D: .
CDR3: CASSIRGAVYEQYF
DNA: TGTGCCAGTAGTATTCGGGGGGCGGTTTACGAGCAGTACTTC

V: TRBV25-1
size: .
J: TRBJ2-7
D: TRBD2
CDR3: CASSSGAPVEQYF
DNA: TGTGCCAGCAGTAGCGGGGCCCCCGTCGAGCAGTACTTC

V: TRBV5-1
size: .
J: TRBJ2-1
D: .
CDR3: CASSLRDVYNEQFF
DNA: TGCGCCAGCAGCTTGAGGGATGTCTACAATGAGCAGTTCTTC

V: TRBV11-2
size: .
J: TRBJ2-7
D: TRBD1
CDR3: CASSLDRGYEQYF
DNA: TGTGCCAGCAGCTTAGACAGGGGGTACGAGCAGTACTTC

V: TRBV15
size: .
J: TRBJ2-3
D: TRBD2
CDR3: CATSSGRERSTDTQYF
DNA: TGTGCCACCAGCAGTGGGCGGGAGCGGTCAACAGATACGCAGTATTTT

V: TRBV5-1
size: .
J: TRBJ2-7
D: TRBD1
CDR3: CASSRLGDRDREQYF
DNA: TGCGCCAGCAGTAGGCTAGGGGACAGGGATCGCGAGCAGTACTTC

V: TRBV4-3
size: .
J: TRBJ2-3
D: .
CDR3: CASSRASEITDTQYF
DNA: TGCGCCAGCAGCCGCGCTAGCGAAATCACAGATACGCAGTATTTT

V: TRBV11-3
size: .
J: TRBJ2-1
D: TRBD2
CDR3: CASSEGLDPNEQFF
DNA: TGTGCCAGCAGCGAGGGACTAGACCCGAATGAGCAGTTCTTC

V: TRBV6-1
size: .
J: TRBJ2-7
D: .
CDR3: CASIAQPYEQYF
DNA: TGTGCCAGCATAGCCCAGCCCTACGAGCAGTACTTC

V: TRBV2
size: .
J: TRBJ2-3
D: TRBD2
CDR3: CASSGAGGADTQYF
DNA: TGTGCCAGCAGTGGGGCGGGAGGGGCAGATACGCAGTATTTT

V: TRBV6-1
size: .
J: TRBJ1-1
D: .
CDR3: CASSGPLNTEAFF
DNA: TGTGCCAGCAGCGGCCCTCTGAACACTGAAGCTTTCTTT

V: TRBV19
size: .
J: TRBJ1-5
D: .
CDR3: CASSPSNQPQHF
DNA: TGTGCCAGTAGTCCCAGCAATCAGCCCCAGCATTTT

V: TRBV7-8
size: .
J: TRBJ2-1
D: TRBD2
CDR3: CASSGRASGIWYEQFF
DNA: TGTGCCAGCAGCGGACGTGCTAGCGGGATTTGGTATGAGCAGTTCTTC

V: TRBV7-9
size: .
J: TRBJ1-3
D: TRBD1
CDR3: CASSPYRGAGNTIYF
DNA: TGTGCCAGCAGCCCGTACAGGGGTGCGGGAAACACCATATATTTT

V: TRBV5-4
size: .
J: TRBJ1-1
D: .
CDR3: CASSLSVSETEAFF
DNA: TGTGCCAGCAGCTTGTCCGTGAGTGAGACTGAAGCTTTCTTT

V: TRBV6-6
size: .
J: TRBJ1-2
D: TRBD1
CDR3: CATWTGIFYGYTF
DNA: TGTGCCACCTGGACAGGGATTTTCTATGGCTACACCTTC

V: TRBV30
size: .
J: TRBJ1-5
D: .
CDR3: CASGGGNQPQHF
DNA: TGTGCCTCGGGGGGCGGCAATCAGCCCCAGCATTTT

V: TRBV7-6
size: .
J: TRBJ2-2
D: TRBD2
CDR3: CASSSSSGRVGELFF
DNA: TGTGCCAGCAGTTCATCTAGCGGGAGGGTCGGGGAGCTGTTTTTT

V: TRBV6-1
size: .
J: TRBJ2-5
D: TRBD2
CDR3: CASSDARTSDAQETQYF
DNA: TGTGCCAGCAGTGACGCTCGGACTAGCGACGCGCAAGAGACCCAGTACTTC

V: TRBV10-3
size: .
J: TRBJ2-7
D: .
CDR3: CAIRDTSNLGEQYF
DNA: TGTGCCATCCGGGATACTAGCAATCTTGGCGAGCAGTACTTC

V: TRBV2
size: .
J: TRBJ2-5
D: TRBD1
CDR3: CASGQGSQETQYF
DNA: TGTGCCAGCGGACAGGGCTCCCAAGAGACCCAGTACTTC

V: TRBV5-1
size: .
J: TRBJ2-7
D: .
CDR3: CASSLGYEQYF
DNA: TGCGCCAGCAGCTTAGGTTACGAGCAGTACTTC

V: TRBV4-1
size: once
J: TRBJ1-1
D: .
CDR3: CASSQDTGKAFF
DNA: TGCGCCAGCAGCCAAGACACAGGGAAAGCTTTCTTT

V: TRBV18
size: few
J: TRBJ2-7
D: .
CDR3: CASSLGQYYEQYF
DNA: TGTGCCAGCTCGCTGGGACAATACTACGAGCAGTACTTC

V: TRBV7-2
size: .
J: TRBJ2-7
D: .
CDR3: CASSRTRGSYEQYF
DNA: TGTGCCAGCAGCCGGACTAGGGGGTCCTACGAGCAGTACTTC

V: TRBV27
size: .
J: TRBJ2-1
D: TRBD2
CDR3: CASTRLAGGTYNEQFF
DNA: TGTGCCAGCACCAGACTAGCGGGAGGGACCTACAATGAGCAGTTCTTC

V: TRBV5-1
size: .
J: TRBJ1-1
D: .
CDR3: CASSLGRVNTEAFF
DNA: TGCGCCAGCAGCCTGGGCAGGGTGAACACTGAAGCTTTCTTT

V: TRBV7-9
size: once
J: TRBJ1-1
D: .
CDR3: CASSFGGGDTEAFF
DNA: TGTGCCAGCAGCTTTGGGGGGGGCGACACTGAAGCTTTCTTT

V: TRBV5-1
size: .
J: TRBJ1-1
D: TRBD1
CDR3: CASSSGTGHTEAFF
DNA: TGCGCCAGCAGCTCCGGGACAGGGCACACTGAAGCTTTCTTT

V: TRBV5-4
size: .
J: TRBJ2-1
D: .
CDR3: CASTMGLSYNEQFF
DNA: TGTGCCAGCACCATGGGGTTATCCTACAATGAGCAGTTCTTC

V: TRBV9
size: .
J: TRBJ1-2
D: .
CDR3: CASSPGPNYGYTF
DNA: TGTGCCAGCAGCCCTGGTCCTAACTATGGCTACACCTTC

V: TRBV19
size: .
J: TRBJ2-1
D: .
CDR3: CASSIAGFEQFF
DNA: TGTGCCAGTAGTATCGCGGGCTTTGAGCAGTTCTTC

V: TRBV14
size: .
J: TRBJ2-1
D: TRBD2
CDR3: CASSDTSGGYNEQFF
DNA: TGTGCCAGCAGCGATACTAGCGGGGGGTACAATGAGCAGTTCTTC

V: TRBV30
size: .
J: TRBJ2-6
D: TRBD2
CDR3: CAWDPAGASGANVLTF
DNA: TGTGCCTGGGATCCGGCGGGAGCGTCTGGGGCCAACGTCCTGACTTTC

V: TRBV5-1
size: .
J: TRBJ1-1
D: .
CDR3: CASSLERLFRDTEAFF
DNA: TGCGCCAGCAGCTTGGAAAGGCTGTTCCGGGACACTGAAGCTTTCTTT

V: TRBV13
size: .
J: TRBJ2-3
D: TRBD2
CDR3: CASSYRTSGKTDTQYF
DNA: TGTGCCAGCAGCTACCGGACTAGCGGTAAAACTGATACGCAGTATTTT

V: TRBV27
size: once
J: TRBJ2-7
D: TRBD1
CDR3: CASSFGTGTYEQYF
DNA: TGTGCCAGCAGTTTTGGGACAGGGACCTACGAGCAGTACTTC

V: TRBV7-2
size: .
J: TRBJ1-2
D: .
CDR3: CASSLAPPKQLAYGYTF
DNA: TGTGCCAGCAGCTTAGCCCCCCCCAAACAGCTCGCCTATGGCTACACCTTC